A single sample gave rise to the 2 T cell receptor beta chains below, sequenced in a study of Ad26.COV2.S vaccination and SARS-CoV-2 variants. Described treatment: roughly 19 received Ad26.COV2.S at low or high dose, single or two shots; 5 received placebo; per-sample allocation not given. Day 63 following the first vaccine or placebo injection was when the samples were taken. The repertoire was sequenced with immunoSEQ multiplex PCR; TCRdb's copy has only in-frame clones and lacks some. The table shows roughly 350,000 clones, with around 89% occurring only once. This material consisted of peripheral blood, taken in a trial of Ad26.COV2.S vaccine versus placebo. The receptors derive from a person aged 18-65 years who received the Ad26.COV2.S COVID-19 vaccine or a placebo.

This rearrangement joins TRBV19 to TRBJ2-5, with D possibly TRBD2 on 7 matching bases. The V and J ends lost 2 bases and 2 bases respectively, with 15 bases between them. The CDR3 extends over 16 amino acids. Germline CDR1 and CDR2: LNHDA and SQIVND (reference sequence). The DNA for the CDR3 is TGTGCCAGTAGTATAACCGGGGGGCGGTTACAAGAGACCCAGTACTTC. Protein product: CASSITGGRLQETQYF.

The V gene is TRBV6-5, the J gene TRBJ1-1; D may be TRBD1 (5 bases). V dropped 2 bases and J dropped 1 base, with 8 bases sitting between them. This CDR3 spans 14 amino acids. Germline-derived CDR1 and CDR2 are MNHEY and SVGAGI. Here the CDR3 DNA reads TGTGCCAGCAGTTACACGGGGCGGAACACTGAAGCTTTCTTT. Translation: CASSYTGRNTEAFF.